This paragraph covers one T cell receptor beta chain sequence. Antigen specificity is unknown. This sample is drawn from a study of shared clonotypes between healthy human individuals. General observations from the study: Blood was the sole source, and tissue repertoires probably differ. What limited the represented genetic and exposure-history diversity was the small number of donors.

Researchers divided each subset's genomic DNA evenly across several immunoSEQ plates. Measured with immunoSEQ multiplex PCR; TCRdb has only the in-frame clones, and not every one. The sample has approximately 1,500,000 clones, roughly 96% seen once. The germline gives CDR1 SGHKS, CDR2 YYEKEE (reference sequence). The CDR3 runs 16 residues. Unmatched junction bases numbered 8, after V lost 2 bases and J lost 2 bases. The receptor was derived from a man aged 25 to 40 in good health. The genes are TRBV5-5 and TRBJ2-7; 9 bases align to TRBD2. The sequenced material came from naive CD4+ T cells sorted from blood. The subset is: CD45RA+ positively selected. This chain's CDR3 is CASSFLGLARAYEQYF. The DNA of the CDR3 is TGTGCCAGCAGCTTTCTAGGACTAGCGCGGGCCTACGAGCAGTACTTC.